Listed here are 5 T cell receptor beta chains from one sample, sequenced in a study of metastatic and nonmetastatic thyroid tumors. All patients reached thyroid surgery having received no treatment beforehand. TCRdb re-processed the PCR reads through MiXCR. Here the sample spans thousands of clones, 33% being singletons. The sample was adjacent normal tissue. The receptors were gathered from a female donor with papillary thyroid cancer or a benign thyroid nodule (not recorded which). Some clones in this sample may be carry-over from other donors' samples.

This chain uses TRBV19 with TRBJ2-1, with D possibly TRBD2 on 6 matching bases. The germline V and J ends were trimmed by 5 bases and 5 bases, with 13 bases remaining between them. The CDR3 is 14 amino acids. Germline V gene data show CDR1 as LNHDA and CDR2 as SQIVND (reference sequence). The CDR3 loop reads CASSFLGSHNEQFF. CDR3 DNA sequence: TGTGCCAGTAGTTTTCTCGGGAGTCACAATGAGCAGTTCTTC.

This clone is large. J is TRBJ1-1 and V is TRBV11-3, with TRBD1 as a possible D gene (6 bases). Germline V gives CDR1 SGHNT, CDR2 YENEEA. V lost 4 bases and J lost 5, with 11 bases in between. The CDR3 covers 13 residues. This CDR3 is CASSYEGGTEAFF. The CDR3, as DNA: TGTGCCAGCAGCTACGAAGGGGGTACTGAAGCTTTCTTT. Supplemented by reference TRBV11-3 and TRBJ1-1, the full variable domain reads EAGVVQSPRYKIIEKKQPVAFWCNPISGHNTLYWYLQNLGQGPELLIRYENEEAVDDSQLPKDRFSAERLKGVDSTLKIQPAELGDSAVYLCASSYEGGTEAFFGQGTRLTVV.

This chain connects TRBV20-1 to TRBJ2-7; D might be TRBD1 or TRBD2, each matching 5 bases. The V end was cut by 6 bases, the J end by 6 bases, with 21 bases between. The CDR3 covers 14 residues. Per the germline V gene, CDR1 is DFQATT and CDR2 is SNEGSKA (reference sequence). CDR3 sequence: CSALGTRDGAEQYF. In DNA, the CDR3 is TGCAGTGCCCTCGGGACCCGGGACGGAGCCGAGCAGTACTTC.

This chain joins TRBV28 and TRBJ2-7; 7 bases are a match to TRBD2. The CDR3 runs to 13 residues. Looked up from germline, CDR1 is MDHEN and CDR2 is SYDVKM. V dropped 2 bases and J dropped 2; count of bases not matched to a gene: 0. The CDR3 sequence is CASSLGTTYEQYF. CDR3 DNA: TGTGCCAGCAGTTTAGGGACTACCTACGAGCAGTACTTC.

The chain has TRBV11-1 and TRBJ1-2; 12 bases line up with TRBD1. V trimming: 3 bases; J trimming: 0 bases; junction bases outside the gene matches: 5. Germline lookup yields CDR1 SGHAT and CDR2 FQDESV (reference sequence). This CDR3 comprises 17 residues. The CDR3 here is CASSFGTGGAANYGYTF. CDR3 nucleotide sequence: TGTGCCAGCAGCTTCGGGACAGGGGGCGCAGCTAACTATGGCTACACCTTC.